The rows below give T cell receptor beta chains drawn from one sample of a study of T cell responses to AZD1222 COVID-19 vaccine. The data were produced by immunoSEQ multiplex PCR, yet TCRdb's version contains in-frame clones alone and is incomplete. The data show some 100,000 clones, 80% to 90% seen once. Specimen: peripheral blood, collected on day 0 of AZD1222 vaccination. Every receptor here comes from an adult in good health. Each CDR3 is given with its conserved first and last residue. The order of the fields is V gene, clone size, D gene, J gene, CDR3 DNA, CDR3 protein. A D gene is named only where the DNA matches it firmly. Rows give clone size only sometimes, using once, few, many, or a class for an expanded clone.

v_gene: TRBV19
abundance: -
d_gene: TRBD2
j_gene: TRBJ2-1
CDR3nt: TGTGCCACGTCACTAGCGGGATTCAACAATGAGCAGTTCTTC
CDR3aa: CATSLAGFNNEQFF

v_gene: TRBV4-1
abundance: -
d_gene: TRBD2
j_gene: TRBJ2-7
CDR3nt: TGCGCCAGCAGCCAAGATATCGGGGGACTAGAAGCCTACGAGCAGTACTTC
CDR3aa: CASSQDIGGLEAYEQYF

v_gene: TRBV28
abundance: -
d_gene: TRBD1
j_gene: TRBJ2-5
CDR3nt: TGTGCCAGCAGTGTGGGACAGGGGATCGAGACCCAGTACTTC
CDR3aa: CASSVGQGIETQYF

v_gene: TRBV5-6
abundance: -
d_gene: -
j_gene: TRBJ2-7
CDR3nt: TGTGCCAGCAGCTTGATCCAGGGGCGGGGCGAGCAGTACTTC
CDR3aa: CASSLIQGRGEQYF

v_gene: TRBV18
abundance: -
d_gene: -
j_gene: TRBJ1-5
CDR3nt: TGTGCCAGCTCACCGGGACCCGATAGCAATCAGCCCCAGCATTTT
CDR3aa: CASSPGPDSNQPQHF

v_gene: TRBV11-2
abundance: few
d_gene: -
j_gene: TRBJ2-1
CDR3nt: TGTGCCAGCAGCGACTCCGGGTACAGTTACAATGAGCAGTTCTTC
CDR3aa: CASSDSGYSYNEQFF

v_gene: TRBV28
abundance: -
d_gene: -
j_gene: TRBJ2-7
CDR3nt: TGTGCCAGCAGTTTCACCCTGGCCCTCTACGAGCAGTACTTC
CDR3aa: CASSFTLALYEQYF

v_gene: TRBV6-5
abundance: -
d_gene: TRBD1
j_gene: TRBJ2-7
CDR3nt: TGTGCCAGCAGCTGGGACAGCTCCTACGAGCAGTACTTC
CDR3aa: CASSWDSSYEQYF

v_gene: TRBV7-3
abundance: -
d_gene: -
j_gene: TRBJ2-1
CDR3nt: TGTGCCAGCAGCCCCCCAGCGACCACGAGTGAGCAGTTCTTC
CDR3aa: CASSPPATTSEQFF

v_gene: TRBV6-2/TRBV6-3
abundance: -
d_gene: TRBD2
j_gene: TRBJ2-2
CDR3nt: TGTGCCAGCAGTATAGCGGGACCTCTAGTCAGGGAGCTGTTTTTT
CDR3aa: CASSIAGPLVRELFF

v_gene: TRBV5-1
abundance: -
d_gene: TRBD2
j_gene: TRBJ2-2
CDR3nt: TGCGCCAGCAGCTCCGAGACTAGCGGGAGGGCTGAAGGGAACACCGGGGAGCTGTTTTTT
CDR3aa: CASSSETSGRAEGNTGELFF

v_gene: TRBV7-2
abundance: -
d_gene: -
j_gene: TRBJ2-2
CDR3nt: TGTGCCAGCAGCTTAACAGAAACCGGGGAGCTGTTTTTT
CDR3aa: CASSLTETGELFF

v_gene: TRBV7-3
abundance: once
d_gene: -
j_gene: TRBJ2-7
CDR3nt: TGTGCCAGCAGCTTGGGAGGACCCCCCTACGAGCAGTACTTC
CDR3aa: CASSLGGPPYEQYF

v_gene: TRBV7-7
abundance: -
d_gene: TRBD2
j_gene: TRBJ2-7
CDR3nt: TGTGCTAGCAGCTTCCTGGGGGACATAACTAGCGGGAGGGCCTTGGGAGGCTACGAGCAGTACTTC
CDR3aa: CASSFLGDITSGRALGGYEQYF

v_gene: TRBV19
abundance: once
d_gene: -
j_gene: TRBJ1-2
CDR3nt: TGTGCCAGTAGTATAGGTCTTTCTGGGACGGAATATGGCTACACCTTC
CDR3aa: CASSIGLSGTEYGYTF

v_gene: TRBV23-1
abundance: -
d_gene: TRBD1
j_gene: TRBJ2-1
CDR3nt: TGCGCCAGCAGTCTAGAGGACAGGGCAGACAATGAGCAGTTCTTC
CDR3aa: CASSLEDRADNEQFF

v_gene: TRBV5-3
abundance: -
d_gene: -
j_gene: TRBJ1-5
CDR3nt: TGTGCCAGAAGTCTTGGGTCCGCTAGCAATCAGCCCCAGCATTTT
CDR3aa: CARSLGSASNQPQHF

v_gene: TRBV11-2
abundance: -
d_gene: -
j_gene: TRBJ1-5
CDR3nt: TGTGCCAGCAGCCCACAGGGAAGCAATCAGCCCCAGCATTTT
CDR3aa: CASSPQGSNQPQHF

v_gene: TRBV6-1
abundance: -
d_gene: -
j_gene: TRBJ1-4
CDR3nt: TGTGCCAGCAGTGAACGGGGGAATCCTAATGAAAAACTGTTTTTT
CDR3aa: CASSERGNPNEKLFF

v_gene: TRBV19
abundance: -
d_gene: -
j_gene: TRBJ1-3
CDR3nt: TGTGCCAGCATGGAACTGAGCTCTGGAAACACCATATATTTT
CDR3aa: CASMELSSGNTIYF

v_gene: TRBV18
abundance: once
d_gene: -
j_gene: TRBJ2-1
CDR3nt: TGTGCCAGCTCAGACTCGGCGAGACCGTATGAGCAGTTCTTC
CDR3aa: CASSDSARPYEQFF

v_gene: TRBV19
abundance: -
d_gene: -
j_gene: TRBJ2-2
CDR3nt: TGTGCCAGTAGTCCTTTGGGCGGGGGCGCCGGGGAGCTGTTTTTT
CDR3aa: CASSPLGGGAGELFF

v_gene: TRBV11-3
abundance: once
d_gene: TRBD1
j_gene: TRBJ2-7
CDR3nt: TGTGCCAGCAGCTTAACAGGGGGCGGCGAGCAGTACTTC
CDR3aa: CASSLTGGGEQYF

v_gene: TRBV6-2/TRBV6-3
abundance: -
d_gene: -
j_gene: TRBJ1-2
CDR3nt: TGTGCCAGCAGCGAGAGGTCCGGCGGGGGCCACTATGGCTACACCTTC
CDR3aa: CASSERSGGGHYGYTF

v_gene: TRBV5-1
abundance: -
d_gene: TRBD2
j_gene: TRBJ2-1
CDR3nt: TGCGCCAGCGCTCCTAGCGGGAGTACTGTGGATGAGCAGTTCTTC
CDR3aa: CASAPSGSTVDEQFF

v_gene: TRBV30
abundance: -
d_gene: -
j_gene: TRBJ2-3
CDR3nt: TGTGGGGGGGGCCGTTCCACAGATACGCAGTATTTT
CDR3aa: CGGGRSTDTQYF

v_gene: TRBV6-2/TRBV6-3
abundance: once
d_gene: -
j_gene: TRBJ1-5
CDR3nt: TGTGCCAGCAGTTACGGATGGGGCAATCAGCCCCAGCATTTT
CDR3aa: CASSYGWGNQPQHF

v_gene: TRBV2
abundance: -
d_gene: TRBD1
j_gene: TRBJ2-7
CDR3nt: TGTGCCAGCAGTGAACAGGGACAGATCTACGAGCAGTACTTC
CDR3aa: CASSEQGQIYEQYF

v_gene: TRBV5-4
abundance: -
d_gene: TRBD1
j_gene: TRBJ2-1
CDR3nt: TGTGCCAGCAGCCGGGACCGGACAGGGGGGAATGAGCAGTTCTTC
CDR3aa: CASSRDRTGGNEQFF

v_gene: TRBV7-2
abundance: -
d_gene: -
j_gene: TRBJ1-4
CDR3nt: TGTGCCAGCAGCTCGTTGGGGGTGCCAGGGTTAAATGAAAAACTGTTTTTT
CDR3aa: CASSSLGVPGLNEKLFF

v_gene: TRBV7-9
abundance: -
d_gene: -
j_gene: TRBJ1-1
CDR3nt: TGTGCCAGCAGCTTAGCAAGCGGGGCGCACACTGAGGCTTTCTTT
CDR3aa: CASSLASGAHTEAFF

v_gene: TRBV7-2
abundance: -
d_gene: TRBD2
j_gene: TRBJ2-1
CDR3nt: TGTGCCAGCAGCTCCGCGGGAGGGTACAATGAGCAGTTCTTC
CDR3aa: CASSSAGGYNEQFF

v_gene: TRBV7-2
abundance: once
d_gene: TRBD2
j_gene: TRBJ2-1
CDR3nt: TGTGCCAGCAGCTTAGTTGCTAGCGGGACCTACAATGAGCAGTTCTTC
CDR3aa: CASSLVASGTYNEQFF

v_gene: TRBV7-3
abundance: once
d_gene: -
j_gene: TRBJ2-7
CDR3nt: TGTGCCAGCAGCTGCTACACCCGGGACTCTGCCTATTACGAGCAGTACTTC
CDR3aa: CASSCYTRDSAYYEQYF

v_gene: TRBV28
abundance: -
d_gene: -
j_gene: TRBJ2-5
CDR3nt: TGTGCCAGCAGGACTGACAGGGAGACCCAGTACTTC
CDR3aa: CASRTDRETQYF

v_gene: TRBV7-2
abundance: -
d_gene: TRBD2
j_gene: TRBJ2-1
CDR3nt: TGTGCCAGCAGCCCGCCTGCTAGCGGGAGTGGCAATGAGCAGTTCTTC
CDR3aa: CASSPPASGSGNEQFF

v_gene: TRBV10-3
abundance: -
d_gene: TRBD1
j_gene: TRBJ1-1
CDR3nt: TGTGCCATCAGCCTAAAACAGGGGGCGACTGAAGCTTTCTTT
CDR3aa: CAISLKQGATEAFF

v_gene: TRBV4-3
abundance: -
d_gene: -
j_gene: TRBJ1-6
CDR3nt: TGCGCCAGCAGCCATGGCAGGGCCTATTCACCCCTCCACTTT
CDR3aa: CASSHGRAYSPLHF

v_gene: TRBV15
abundance: -
d_gene: TRBD1
j_gene: TRBJ2-7
CDR3nt: TGTGCCACCAGCGCCCTGACAGGGGTTGAAGAGCAGTACTTC
CDR3aa: CATSALTGVEEQYF

v_gene: TRBV7-2
abundance: -
d_gene: TRBD1
j_gene: TRBJ1-5
CDR3nt: TGTGCCAGCAGCCCACGACAGGGGGATCAGCCCCAGCATTTT
CDR3aa: CASSPRQGDQPQHF

v_gene: TRBV14
abundance: -
d_gene: -
j_gene: TRBJ1-4
CDR3nt: TGTGCCAGCAGCCCAAAGGGTCACCCCACCGAAAAACTGTTTTTT
CDR3aa: CASSPKGHPTEKLFF

v_gene: TRBV18
abundance: -
d_gene: -
j_gene: TRBJ2-3
CDR3nt: TGTGCCAGCTCACCTTCTGCAGGGAGCACAGATACGCAGTATTTT
CDR3aa: CASSPSAGSTDTQYF

v_gene: TRBV28
abundance: -
d_gene: TRBD2
j_gene: TRBJ2-7
CDR3nt: TGTGCCAGCAGGTGGACTAGCGGAAATCATTACGAGCAGTACTTC
CDR3aa: CASRWTSGNHYEQYF

v_gene: TRBV27
abundance: -
d_gene: -
j_gene: TRBJ2-1
CDR3nt: TGTGCCAGCAGTTTAAGAGGGGGCAATGAGCAGTTCTTC
CDR3aa: CASSLRGGNEQFF

v_gene: TRBV6-6
abundance: -
d_gene: TRBD2
j_gene: TRBJ2-1
CDR3nt: TGTGCCAGCAGTTCCCCAGCGGGAGGATCCCTCGGTGAGCAGTTCTTC
CDR3aa: CASSSPAGGSLGEQFF

v_gene: TRBV30
abundance: -
d_gene: -
j_gene: TRBJ2-7
CDR3nt: TGTGCCTGGAGTGCCACCAACGAGCAGTACTTC
CDR3aa: CAWSATNEQYF

v_gene: TRBV5-1
abundance: -
d_gene: -
j_gene: TRBJ1-2
CDR3nt: TGCGCCAGCAGACCTACTGCTAACTATGGCTACACCTTC
CDR3aa: CASRPTANYGYTF

v_gene: TRBV6-2/TRBV6-3
abundance: few
d_gene: -
j_gene: TRBJ2-3
CDR3nt: TGTGCCAGCAGTTCGGTAACGAAAAGCACAGATACGCAGTATTTT
CDR3aa: CASSSVTKSTDTQYF

v_gene: TRBV7-2
abundance: -
d_gene: TRBD2
j_gene: TRBJ2-5
CDR3nt: TGTGCCAGCAGCTTACATGGGGCGGGAGGGCCTTTGCGGGAGACCCAGTACTTC
CDR3aa: CASSLHGAGGPLRETQYF

v_gene: TRBV7-2
abundance: -
d_gene: -
j_gene: TRBJ2-5
CDR3nt: TGTGCCAGCAGCTCTACCCCCCGAGGAGAGACCCAGTACTTC
CDR3aa: CASSSTPRGETQYF

v_gene: TRBV13
abundance: -
d_gene: -
j_gene: TRBJ2-1
CDR3nt: TGTGCCAGCAGCTTAGAAGGTTTAGCCCAGCACAATGAGCAGTTCTTC
CDR3aa: CASSLEGLAQHNEQFF

v_gene: TRBV27
abundance: -
d_gene: -
j_gene: TRBJ2-5
CDR3nt: TGTGCCAGCAGTTTATCACGCGGCCCCCAAGAGACCCAGTACTTC
CDR3aa: CASSLSRGPQETQYF

v_gene: TRBV11-2
abundance: -
d_gene: -
j_gene: TRBJ2-5
CDR3nt: TGTGCCAGCAGCTTATCTCCGGCCGGAGACCAGTACTTC
CDR3aa: CASSLSPAGDQYF

v_gene: TRBV24-1
abundance: -
d_gene: -
j_gene: TRBJ2-1
CDR3nt: TGTGCCACCAGTGATGGGGGACAAATTTACAATGAGCAGTTCTTC
CDR3aa: CATSDGGQIYNEQFF

v_gene: TRBV18
abundance: -
d_gene: -
j_gene: TRBJ1-3
CDR3nt: TGTGCCAGCTCACCAGAGCAATCTGGAAACACCATATATTTT
CDR3aa: CASSPEQSGNTIYF

v_gene: TRBV27
abundance: -
d_gene: -
j_gene: TRBJ2-7
CDR3nt: TGTGCCAGCAGTTTATCTGGGTTTCGGGTCCCCCTCTACGAGCAGTACTTC
CDR3aa: CASSLSGFRVPLYEQYF

v_gene: TRBV29-1
abundance: -
d_gene: TRBD2
j_gene: TRBJ2-1
CDR3nt: TGCAGCGTTGCCCCCACTAGCGGGAGAGCCAGTAAGCAGTTCTTC
CDR3aa: CSVAPTSGRASKQFF

v_gene: TRBV28
abundance: -
d_gene: -
j_gene: TRBJ1-6
CDR3nt: TGTGCCAGCAGTTATTCCAGAGCGCATTCACCCCTCCACTTT
CDR3aa: CASSYSRAHSPLHF

v_gene: TRBV28
abundance: -
d_gene: -
j_gene: TRBJ1-1
CDR3nt: TGTGCCAGCAGTTCCTGGGGGGGAGGGGGCACTGAAGCTTTCTTT
CDR3aa: CASSSWGGGGTEAFF

v_gene: TRBV19
abundance: few
d_gene: -
j_gene: TRBJ2-7
CDR3nt: TGTGCCAGTAGTACCGGGACGGGCTCCCACGAGCAGTACTTC
CDR3aa: CASSTGTGSHEQYF